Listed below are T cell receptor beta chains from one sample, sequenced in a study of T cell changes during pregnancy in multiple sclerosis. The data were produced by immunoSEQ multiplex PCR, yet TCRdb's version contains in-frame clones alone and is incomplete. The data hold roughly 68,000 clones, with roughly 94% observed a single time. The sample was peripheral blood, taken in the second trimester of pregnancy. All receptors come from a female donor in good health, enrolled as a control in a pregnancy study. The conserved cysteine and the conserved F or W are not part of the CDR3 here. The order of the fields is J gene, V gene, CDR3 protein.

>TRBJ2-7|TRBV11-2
ATQGQGTYEQY
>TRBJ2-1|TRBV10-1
ASSLQGAQEQF
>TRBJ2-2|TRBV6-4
ASSDSAGGPGELF
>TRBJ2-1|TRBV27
ASAGTSAYNEQF
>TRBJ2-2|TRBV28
ASSLSLIRVGGVTGELL
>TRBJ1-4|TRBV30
AWTGTVEKLF
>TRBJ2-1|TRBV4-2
ASSQVGTSVYNEQF
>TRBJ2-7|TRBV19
ASRTVAGDIYEQY
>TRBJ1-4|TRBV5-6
ASSFAGTTNEKLF
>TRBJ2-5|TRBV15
ATSRAQGAETQY
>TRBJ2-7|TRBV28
ASTPGVTGSYEQY
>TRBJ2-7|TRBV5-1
ASSSLSGGLYEQY
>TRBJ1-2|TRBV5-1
ASSPNSGGGYT
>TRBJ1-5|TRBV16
ASSLGRASNQPQH
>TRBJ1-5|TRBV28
ASSFDRVSNQPQH
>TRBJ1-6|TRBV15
ATSMGLHQVSPLH
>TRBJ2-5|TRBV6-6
ASSYGQNGGQETQY
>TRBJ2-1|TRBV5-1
ASSLASSGYNEQF
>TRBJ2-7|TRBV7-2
ASSLAWGTTYEQY
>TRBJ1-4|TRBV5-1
ASSLTATNEKLF
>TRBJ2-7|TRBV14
ASSSGYEQY
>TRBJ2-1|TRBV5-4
ASSSRGGMSYNEQF
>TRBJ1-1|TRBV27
ASSFTPDIEAF
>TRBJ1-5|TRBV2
ASSAFTGTGVLSQPQH
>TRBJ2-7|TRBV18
ASSPPSGRGEQY
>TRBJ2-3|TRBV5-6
ASSFDSEWEY
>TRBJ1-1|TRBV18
ASSPKAGLNTEAF
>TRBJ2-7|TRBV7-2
ASSLPPRGKPIYEQY
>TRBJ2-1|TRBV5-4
ASSLPSGVNEQF